This T cell receptor (beta chain) was sequenced for a study of shared clonotypes between healthy human individuals. Study details: Aged between 18 and 49, the donors were two women and a few men. General study results and limits: Incomplete sequencing of sorted subsets was indicated by rarefaction despite large depth. Clonotype sharing among donors, it was expected, would be affected by sequencing depth.

CDR1 SGHRS and CDR2 YFSETQ come from the germline V gene. V lost 0 bases to trimming and J lost 0 bases, with 7 bases between them. The CDR3 consists of 15 residues. Some clones are missing from TCRdb's copy, which holds only in-frame ones; the method was immunoSEQ multiplex PCR. The table has 2 million to 3 million clones, roughly 92% seen once. Turning to this clone: No antigen is known for it. Other DNA sequences within the sample encode an identical CDR3.

This TCR derives from a man between 18 and 35 years old in good health. Sequencing input: naive CD4+ T cells sorted from blood. Subset described: CD45RA+ positively selected. The J gene is TRBJ1-3, the V gene TRBV5-1; D remains ambiguous. CDR3 in DNA: TGCGCCAGCAGCTTGGGACACAGCTCTGGAAACACCATATATTTT. It translates to CASSLGHSSGNTIYF.